Listed here are 30 T cell receptor beta chains from one sample, sequenced in a study of blood T cell repertoires in COVID-19. Here immunoSEQ multiplex PCR was the method, and the copy in TCRdb shows in-frame clones only, minus some. The data show around 260,000 clones, roughly 86% seen once. The source material was peripheral blood. These TCRs come from a woman aged 60-70 years with COVID-19, enrolled during active disease.

This sequence joins TRBV2 and TRBJ2-2; D is undetermined. V dropped 9 bases and J dropped 5 bases, with 13 bases sitting between them. Looked up from germline, CDR1 is SNHLY and CDR2 is FYNNEI. The CDR3 extends over 13 amino acids. The DNA for the CDR3 is TGTGCCAGTGGCGTTTCGCGGACCGGGGAGCTGTTTTTT. Its protein is CASGVSRTGELFF.

The chain carries TRBV9 and TRBJ2-2, with 11 bases aligning to TRBD2. Trimming removed 1 base from V and 4 bases from J; junction bases left unmatched: 6. This CDR3 has 17 residues. Germline CDR1 is SGDLS and CDR2 is YYNGEE. CDR3 sequence (DNA): TGTGCCAGCAGCGTATTGCTAGGACTAGCGGGCACCGGGGAGCTGTTTTTT. Translation: CASSVLLGLAGTGELFF.

The chain recombines TRBV3-1 (or the pseudogene TRBV3-2) with TRBJ2-2, with D maybe TRBD1 (6 bases). CDR1 is LGHDT, CDR2 YNNKEL, per germline (reference sequence). V was pared by 1 base and J by 3 bases, with 15 bases between. This CDR3 has 17 amino acids. In nucleotides, the CDR3 is TGTGCCAGCAGCCAAGTGGTATCGTGGACAGACACCGGGGAGCTGTTTTTT. This encodes CASSQVVSWTDTGELFF.

The genes are TRBV5-1 and TRBJ2-3; 7 bases are shared with TRBD2. Germline V lookup: CDR1 SGHRS, CDR2 YFSETQ. The junction had 9 bases not matched to a gene; V was cut back by 4 bases and J by 1 base. This CDR3 region has 16 residues. The CDR3 sequence is CASSPLAGVRTDTQYF. CDR3 coding DNA: TGCGCCAGCAGCCCCCTGGCGGGAGTCCGCACAGATACGCAGTATTTT.

V usage is TRBV4-3 and J usage is TRBJ2-3; TRBD2 aligns across 15 bases. This CDR3 has 21 residues. J was trimmed by 2 bases and V by 1 base; bases with no gene match: 13. The germline gives CDR1 LGHNA, CDR2 YSLEER. CDR3 loop: CASSQGPGTSGRHRYTDTQYF. The CDR3 nucleotides are TGCGCCAGCAGCCAAGGTCCCGGGACTAGCGGGAGGCACCGTTACACAGATACGCAGTATTTT.

The genes are TRBV5-1 and TRBJ2-7, with TRBD2 matching over 8 bases. The V gene end was trimmed by 2 bases and the J gene end by 3 bases; junction bases not matched to a gene: 7. Germline lookup yields CDR1 SGHRS and CDR2 YFSETQ. CDR3 size: 15 residues. CDR3 DNA sequence: TGCGCCAGCAGCTTAGGGACTAGAAGGCTCTACGAGCAGTACTTC. It codes for CASSLGTRRLYEQYF.

The genes are TRBV19 and TRBJ1-5; D ambiguous. V shed 1 base and J shed 1 base, with 8 bases lying between them. The CDR3 runs 15 residues. CDR1 is LNHDA, CDR2 SQIVND, per germline (reference sequence). The CDR3 sequence is CASSIARLSNQPQHF. Written as DNA, the CDR3 is TGTGCCAGTAGTATAGCTCGACTGAGCAATCAGCCCCAGCATTTT.

The CDR3 DNA follows: TGTGCCAGCAGCTTGCGGACTAGCGCTCAAGAGACCCAGTACTTC. It translates to CASSLRTSAQETQYF. This chain uses TRBV5-4 with TRBJ2-5, with TRBD2 identical over 9 bases. After removal of 1 base from V and 2 bases from J, the junction contained 3 bases not matched to a gene. Per the germline V gene, CDR1 is SGHNT and CDR2 is YYREEE (reference sequence). The CDR3 is 15 amino acids.

The V call is TRBV28, the J call TRBJ1-5; D is uncertain. The V gene lost 6 bases and the J gene lost 2 bases, with 14 bases spanning the gap. Germline V lookup: CDR1 MDHEN, CDR2 SYDVKM. The CDR3 is 15 residues long. CDR3 loop: CASSQTRAGNQPQHF. The CDR3 DNA follows: TGTGCCAGCAGCCAGACGCGGGCCGGCAATCAGCCCCAGCATTTT.

This sequence joins TRBV28 and TRBJ2-5, with TRBD2 matching 9 bases. Germline V gene lookup returns CDR1 MDHEN and CDR2 SYDVKM. This CDR3 spans 15 amino acids. V dropped 4 bases and J dropped 5; count of bases not matched to a gene: 8. CDR3: CASSSGLALAETQYF. CDR3 in DNA: TGTGCCAGCAGTTCGGGACTAGCCCTCGCCGAGACCCAGTACTTC.

The genes are TRBV28 and TRBJ2-7; 8 bases fit TRBD1. With V trimmed by 3 bases and J by 6 bases, 10 bases remained unmatched. CDR1 MDHEN and CDR2 SYDVKM come from the germline V gene. This CDR3 has 15 amino acids. The CDR3 DNA follows: TGTGCCAGCAGTTTCCCGAGACAGGGGTCAGGCGAGCAGTACTTC. This gives the protein CASSFPRQGSGEQYF.

V and J are TRBV11-2 and TRBJ2-5; tentatively, D is TRBD1 (5 bases). This CDR3 is 14 amino acids long. Germline assignment: CDR1 SGHAT and CDR2 FQNNGV. Trimming removed 0 bases from V and 2 bases from J, with 7 bases in between. CDR3 residues: CASSLEPGQETQYF. The CDR3 DNA reads TGTGCCAGCAGCTTAGAACCAGGGCAAGAGACCCAGTACTTC.

This rearrangement joins TRBV18 to TRBJ1-4; 8 nucleotides line up with TRBD1. V was clipped by 3 bases and J by 4 bases; unmatched bases: 1. Germline CDR1 is KGHSH and CDR2 is LQKENI. The length of the CDR3 is 14 residues. The CDR3 reads CASSPTGDNEKLFF. CDR3 sequence (DNA): TGTGCCAGCTCACCGACAGGGGATAATGAAAAACTGTTTTTT.

V and J are TRBV5-1 and TRBJ1-2; D call uncertain. The CDR3 has 17 residues. The germline V gene has CDR1 SGHRS and CDR2 YFSETQ. V was shortened by 0 bases and J by 1 base, with 16 bases between the two germline ends. CDR3 bases: TGCGCCAGCAGCTTGGGTAGCTTAAATCCCCTTAACTATGGCTACACCTTC. This translates into CASSLGSLNPLNYGYTF.

This rearrangement joins TRBV6-5 to TRBJ2-2, with TRBD2 matching 11 bases. Germline CDR1 reads MNHEY; CDR2 reads SVGAGI. V was pared by 7 bases and J by 4 bases, with 5 bases of the junction left unmatched. The CDR3 length is 15 residues. The CDR3 DNA is TGTGCCAGCATGTTTCTAGCGGGAGGCACCGGGGAGCTGTTTTTT. Translation gives CASMFLAGGTGELFF.

The chain recombines TRBV24-1 with TRBJ2-1; 10 nucleotides align to TRBD2. Germline values: CDR1 KGHDR, CDR2 SFDVKD. The CDR3 length is 15 residues. J gave up 7 bases and V 3 bases, and 5 bases lay outside the gene matches. The CDR3 reads CATSDKGLAENEQFF. The CDR3 DNA reads as TGTGCCACCAGTGATAAAGGACTAGCGGAAAATGAGCAGTTCTTC.

CDR3 sequence (DNA): TGCGCCAGCAGCCAAGTTGCCGGGAGGGCCCTCGAGCAGTACTTC. Its translation: CASSQVAGRALEQYF. The gene calls are TRBV4-3 and TRBJ2-7; 8 bases line up with TRBD2. The V segment lost 1 base and the J segment 6 bases; nucleotides outside the gene matches: 8. Germline values: CDR1 LGHNA, CDR2 YSLEER. The CDR3 totals 15 residues.

This clone showed up just a few times. The J gene is TRBJ1-1, the V gene TRBV27, with D perhaps TRBD1 (5 bases). The CDR3 contains 15 residues. Trimming stripped 0 bases from V and 4 bases from J, with 12 bases between. Germline assignment: CDR1 MNHEY and CDR2 SMNVEV (reference sequence). CDR3 in amino acids: CASSLSEGKGTEAFF. CDR3 in DNA: TGTGCCAGCAGTTTATCGGAGGGGAAGGGCACTGAAGCTTTCTTT.

Here the CDR3 DNA reads TGTGCCAGCAGTCCTCCGACTAGCTTAAACTACGAGCAGTACTTC. This encodes CASSPPTSLNYEQYF. V gene TRBV6-5 combines with J gene TRBJ2-7, with TRBD2 matching over 7 bases. The CDR3 runs 15 residues. CDR1 MNHEY and CDR2 SVGAGI come from the germline V gene. J gave up 3 bases and V 5 bases, and 10 bases lay outside the gene matches.

The genes are TRBV5-1 and TRBJ2-7; 9 nucleotides align to TRBD2. Trimming took 3 bases from V and 6 from J; bases not matched to a gene: 4. Looked up from germline, CDR1 is SGHRS and CDR2 is YFSETQ. CDR3 length: 13 residues. The CDR3 DNA reads as TGCGCCAGCAGCTGGGGACTAGCTTCCGAGCAGTACTTC. Protein: CASSWGLASEQYF.

The CDR3 DNA reads as TGTGCCAGCAGCCGCACTAGCGGAGTCACCGGGGAGCTGTTTTTT. It codes for CASSRTSGVTGELFF. J is TRBJ2-2 and V is TRBV11-2; 8 bases align to TRBD2. This CDR3 region has 15 residues. The germline V gene has CDR1 SGHAT and CDR2 FQNNGV. The junction had 6 bases not matched to a gene; V was cut back by 5 bases and J by 4 bases.

This clone was counted a single time. V usage is TRBV5-1 and J usage is TRBJ1-3; D is uncertain. The CDR3 has 14 amino acids. Germline V gene data show CDR1 as SGHRS and CDR2 as YFSETQ. V dropped 0 bases and J dropped 0 bases, with 4 bases sitting between them. Here the CDR3 DNA reads TGCGCCAGCAGCTTGGAGCCCTCTGGAAACACCATATATTTT. Its translation is CASSLEPSGNTIYF.

V and J are TRBV5-6 and TRBJ2-3; TRBD2 agrees at 9 bases. V was clipped by 3 bases and J by 5 bases; unmatched bases: 10. CDR1 SGHDT and CDR2 YYEEEE come from the germline V gene. CDR3 length: 16 residues. CDR3 residues: CASSWRVGAGGDTQYF. The CDR3 region has the DNA TGTGCCAGCAGCTGGAGGGTTGGAGCGGGAGGAGATACGCAGTATTTT.

The chain combines TRBV2 with TRBJ1-1; a weak D match, TRBD1 (5 bases). Deletions cut 9 bases from V and 5 bases from J, with 13 bases between. Germline V lookup: CDR1 SNHLY, CDR2 FYNNEI. CDR3 size: 12 residues. The CDR3 DNA is TGTGCCAGTAAGCCAAGGGGAACTGAAGCTTTCTTT. Translated: CASKPRGTEAFF.

The chain links TRBV5-6 to TRBJ2-3; 10 bases are shared with TRBD2. In germline, CDR1 is SGHDT, CDR2 YYEEEE. J was trimmed by 1 base and V by 1 base; bases with no gene match: 3. The CDR3 is 16 amino acids. The CDR3, as DNA: TGTGCCAGCAGCTTGCAGCTAGCGGGGGGCACAGATACGCAGTATTTT. Translated, it gives CASSLQLAGGTDTQYF.

The chain carries TRBV19 and TRBJ2-3, with 9 bases fitting TRBD1. The V gene end was trimmed by 1 base and the J gene end by 0 bases; junction bases not matched to a gene: 11. CDR1 and CDR2 from the germline V gene are LNHDA and SQIVND (reference sequence). The CDR3 is 19 residues long. Written as DNA, the CDR3 is TGTGCCAGTAGTATAGCCGGGACAGGGTCTTCTTCAAGCACAGATACGCAGTATTTT. Amino acid sequence: CASSIAGTGSSSSTDTQYF.

About this clone: This CDR3 is also generated by other DNA sequences in the sample. CDR3 sequence reads: CASSMNRVNTEAFF. In DNA, the CDR3 is TGTGCCAGTAGTATGAATCGGGTGAACACTGAAGCTTTCTTT. The chain couples TRBV19 to TRBJ1-1; D is ambiguous. The CDR3 is 14 residues long. Germline V gives CDR1 LNHDA, CDR2 SQIVND (reference sequence). The V gene lost 3 bases and the J gene lost 0 bases, with 8 bases spanning the gap.

This clone appeared a single time. This chain connects TRBV12-5 to TRBJ2-1; 9 nucleotides line up with TRBD2. Trimming removed 0 bases from V and 7 bases from J; junction bases left unmatched: 10. The CDR3 loop spans 17 amino acids. Germline V gene sequence: CDR1 LGHNT, CDR2 FRNRAP. The CDR3 loop reads CASGLVLVAGGMNEQFF. In DNA form, the CDR3 reads TGTGCTAGTGGTTTGGTACTTGTCGCGGGGGGGATGAATGAGCAGTTCTTC.

This clone was seen more than once but under ten times. V usage is TRBV27 and J usage is TRBJ2-1; D is unclear. From germline, CDR1 is MNHEY and CDR2 SMNVEV (reference sequence). V was clipped by 6 bases and J by 7 bases, with 10 bases between them. The CDR3 covers 12 residues. In DNA form, the CDR3 reads TGTGCCAGCAGCCGCCTAAGTAATGAGCAGTTCTTC. This sequence encodes CASSRLSNEQFF.

The J gene is TRBJ2-7, the V gene TRBV27; 8 bases agree with TRBD2. The CDR3 has 13 residues. Germline V gene sequence: CDR1 MNHEY, CDR2 SMNVEV (reference sequence). V dropped 7 bases and J dropped 3; count of bases not matched to a gene: 5. CDR3 DNA sequence: TGTGCCAGCACCAACGGGGGGGGCTACGAGCAGTACTTC. Translated, it gives CASTNGGGYEQYF.